A selection of T cell receptor beta chains follows, all from one sample in a study of blood T cell repertoires in COVID-19. Repertoires were generated with immunoSEQ multiplex PCR, while TCRdb's copy carries only in-frame clones and drops some. The data hold 250,000 to 300,000 clones, with approximately 91% observed a single time. Sequencing input: PBMCs or T cells enriched from blood (not recorded which). All receptors come from a woman between 35 and 50 years old who had recovered from COVID-19. The CDR3 runs from the conserved cysteine through the conserved F or W. D genes are given only for firm matches. Not all rows give a size; the values are once, few, many and, for expanded clones, a class.

>NA|NA|TRBV5-4|TRBJ1-1|8
TGTGCCAGCAGCCTAGCTTTCTTT
CASSLAFF
>NA|NA|TRBV30|TRBJ1-1|14
TGTGCCTGGAGGAGGCCCTGGGTGAACACTGAAGCTTTCTTT
CAWRRPWVNTEAFF
>TRBD2|NA|TRBV5-6|TRBJ2-3|17
TGTGCCAGCAGCTTGGAGTTAGCGGGAGGATTCACAGATACGCAGTATTTT
CASSLELAGGFTDTQYF
>TRBD2|NA|TRBV7-8|TRBJ2-7|15
TGTGCCAGCAGCCGGCCCGGGACTAGCGGGAGCGAGCAGTACTTC
CASSRPGTSGSEQYF
>TRBD2|NA|TRBV6-2/TRBV6-3|TRBJ2-1|15
TGTGCCAGCAGTCCGGGACTAGCGGGAGTTAATGAGCAGTTCTTC
CASSPGLAGVNEQFF
>NA|NA|TRBV21-1|TRBJ1-1|16
TGTGCCAGCAGCAAAGTACAGGGTGATGGGAACACTGAAGCTTTCTTT
CASSKVQGDGNTEAFF
>NA|NA|TRBV6-5|TRBJ1-1|14
TGTGCCAGCAGTTACCTCCGACAGGCCACTGAAGCTTTCTTT
CASSYLRQATEAFF
>TRBD2|NA|TRBV7-3|TRBJ2-1|15
TGTGCCAGCAGCTTACGAGCGGGAGGTTACAATGAGCAGTTCTTC
CASSLRAGGYNEQFF
>NA|NA|TRBV5-1|TRBJ2-6|17
TGCGCCAGCAGCTTGGCCCCAGGGGCCTCTGGGGCCAACGTCCTGACTTTC
CASSLAPGASGANVLTF
>TRBD2|once|TRBV3-1/TRBV3-2|TRBJ2-1|14
TGTGCCAGCAGCCGGACTAGCGGGAAGGATGAGCAGTTCTTC
CASSRTSGKDEQFF
>NA|NA|TRBV30|TRBJ2-7|13
TGTGCCTGGAGTTACAGGTCTACCTACGAGCAGTACTTC
CAWSYRSTYEQYF
>NA|NA|TRBV19|TRBJ2-2|12
TGTGCCAGTAGTTCTCCCCCCGGGGAGCTGTTTTTT
CASSSPPGELFF
>TRBD1|NA|TRBV5-1|TRBJ1-1|15
TGCGCCAGCAGTCGAGACAGGGGGCTTTGGACTGAAGCTTTCTTT
CASSRDRGLWTEAFF
>TRBD1|NA|TRBV12-5|TRBJ1-3|20
TGTGCTAGTGGTTCATTACGTTGGACAGGGGAGTCTCTTGGTGGAAACACCATATATTTT
CASGSLRWTGESLGGNTIYF
>NA|NA|TRBV12-3/TRBV12-4|TRBJ2-1|12
TGTGCCAGCACCCCTCAGGTTCCCCAACAGTTCTTC
CASTPQVPQQFF
>NA|NA|TRBV7-3|TRBJ2-1|13
TGTGCCAGCAGCTATGGGCGGGGCAATGAGCAGTTCTTC
CASSYGRGNEQFF
>TRBD2|NA|TRBV7-9|TRBJ2-1|15
TGTGCCAGCAGCTCGACTAGCGGGTCCTACAATGAGCAGTTCTTC
CASSSTSGSYNEQFF
>NA|NA|TRBV5-1|TRBJ1-1|15
TGCGCCAGCAGCTTGGGGCCGACAGTGCAGAGTGAAGCTTTCTTT
CASSLGPTVQSEAFF
>NA|NA|TRBV6-5|TRBJ2-7|15
TGTGCCAGCAGTTACTCTTACTCCGGTAGGAGCGAGCAGTACTTC
CASSYSYSGRSEQYF
>NA|NA|TRBV7-8|TRBJ2-2|14
TGTGCCAGCATTGTGGGACAGAACACCGGGGAGCTGTTTTTT
CASIVGQNTGELFF
>TRBD1|once|TRBV2|TRBJ1-6|15
TGTGCCAGCAGGAGGACAGGGGGCGCGGGTTCACCCCTCCACTTT
CASRRTGGAGSPLHF
>TRBD1|NA|TRBV4-1|TRBJ2-2|17
TGCGCCAGCAGCCAAGATCTTAGGGACAGGGCGACCGGGGAGCTGTTTTTT
CASSQDLRDRATGELFF
>NA|NA|TRBV4-3|TRBJ1-4|13
TGCGCCAGCAGCCCCCTAGTCGGCGAAAAACTGTTTTTT
CASSPLVGEKLFF
>TRBD2|NA|TRBV25-1|TRBJ2-1|18
TGTGCCAGCAGTCCCTCCCCGCGAAAGCTAGCGGGATACAATGAGCAGTTCTTC
CASSPSPRKLAGYNEQFF
>TRBD2|NA|TRBV6-2/TRBV6-3|TRBJ2-5|15
TGTGCCAGCAGTTACCTAGCGGGAGGTAGAGAGACCCAGTACTTC
CASSYLAGGRETQYF
>NA|NA|TRBV9|TRBJ1-1|15
TGTGCCAGCAGCGCAATTCCGACAGTGAACACTGAAGCTTTCTTT
CASSAIPTVNTEAFF
>NA|NA|TRBV2|TRBJ1-1|15
TGTGCCAGCACTGTGACGGGACACCTGAACACTGAAGCTTTCTTT
CASTVTGHLNTEAFF
>TRBD1|NA|TRBV18|TRBJ2-1|14
TGTGCCAGCTCACCCTGGACAGGGGAAAATGAGCAGTTCTTC
CASSPWTGENEQFF
>TRBD2|NA|TRBV9|TRBJ2-2|17
TGTGCCAGCAACTTACTAGCGGGGGCCGAGGACACCGGGGAGCTGTTTTTT
CASNLLAGAEDTGELFF
>NA|NA|TRBV6-5|TRBJ2-7|15
TGTGCCAGCAGTCCCGGAGGGGCCAACTCCTACGAGCAGTACTTC
CASSPGGANSYEQYF